This is a list of T cell receptor beta chains from one sample in a study of identical twins. TCRdb ran MiXCR on the 5' RACE reads and lists one entry per CDR3 protein. The sample records 400,000 to 500,000 distinct CDR3 sequences, 14% being singletons. Separately, the same data were catalogued under a study of yellow fever vaccine responses in identical twins.

Sequencing was carried out using CD4+ T cells sorted from blood. The source is a woman between 18 and 29 years old in good health. Each CDR3 is given with its conserved first and last residue. A D gene is named only where the DNA matches it firmly. Clone sizes are given selectively: once, few, many, or a class where the clone is expanded.

many | NA | TRBJ1-2 | TRBV29-1 | TGCAGCGTCGGACCTAAAGGTGGCTACACCTTC | CSVGPKGGYTF
NA | NA | TRBJ2-6 | TRBV18 | TGTGCCAGCTCACCCTACGGGCCCCCTTCTCTTGGGGCCAACGTCCTGACTTTC | CASSPYGPPSLGANVLTF
NA | NA | TRBJ2-3 | TRBV13 | TGTGCCAGCAGCGCGCGACGCGGTTTGGATACGCAGTATTTT | CASSARRGLDTQYF
few | NA | TRBJ2-3 | TRBV7-3 | TGTACCAGCACCGTAAAGGGGGCTAGCGCAGATACGCAGTATTTT | CTSTVKGASADTQYF
few | TRBD2 | TRBJ2-3 | TRBV7-6 | TGTGCCAGCAGCGCAGGACTAGCGGGGGCCTCTAGCACAGATACGCAGTATTTT | CASSAGLAGASSTDTQYF
NA | NA | TRBJ1-4 | TRBV4-1 | TGCGCCAGCAGCCATGCAAGTCAGAATGAAAAACTGTTTTTT | CASSHASQNEKLFF
few | TRBD1 | TRBJ2-1 | TRBV24-1 | TGTGCCACCAGTGAAACGGACAGGGTCAATGAGCAGTTCTTC | CATSETDRVNEQFF
few | NA | TRBJ2-1 | TRBV11-2 | TGTGCCAGCAGCTTAGGTGGGACCCAAAATCTTCAGTTCTTC | CASSLGGTQNLQFF
many | NA | TRBJ2-3 | TRBV5-1 | TGCGCCAGCAGCTTGACGCCCCTCCGGACTTCCCTGATCACAGATACGCAGTATTTT | CASSLTPLRTSLITDTQYF
NA | NA | TRBJ1-1 | TRBV27 | TGTGCCAGCAGCCGGGACGGGGGGACTGAAGCTTTCTTT | CASSRDGGTEAFF
few | NA | TRBJ2-1 | TRBV20-1 | TGCAGTGCTGGCCAGGTGGTTGGGAATGAGCAGTTCTTC | CSAGQVVGNEQFF
many | NA | TRBJ2-5 | TRBV18 | TGCGCCAGCAGCCCTGAGGGGGAGACCCAGTACTTC | CASSPEGETQYF
few | TRBD1 | TRBJ1-2 | TRBV10-3 | TGTGCCACCCAAAGCCGGGACAGGGACCATTATGGCTACACCTTC | CATQSRDRDHYGYTF
NA | NA | TRBJ2-1 | TRBV24-1 | TGTGCCACCAGTGACCCCGGGACCAACCCTCTCAATGAGCAGTTCTTC | CATSDPGTNPLNEQFF
many | NA | TRBJ1-2 | TRBV29-1 | TGCAGCGCCCTTAGATCCGACTATGGCTACACCTTC | CSALRSDYGYTF
few | NA | TRBJ2-1 | TRBV12-3/TRBV12-4 | TGTGCCAGCACCCCGGACGTTTACAATGAGCAGTTCTTC | CASTPDVYNEQFF
many | TRBD1 | TRBJ2-5 | TRBV12-3/TRBV12-4 | TGTGCCAGCAGTTTTGACAGGGTAGAGACCCAGTACTTC | CASSFDRVETQYF
few | TRBD1 | TRBJ2-2 | TRBV6-5 | TGTGCCAGCAGTCTCATGCCGGGACAGGGGCACACCGGGGAGCTGTTTTTT | CASSLMPGQGHTGELFF
few | NA | TRBJ2-6 | TRBV2 | TGTGCCAGCAGTGAAATTCGACAAGGAACTGGGGCCAACGTCCTGACTTTC | CASSEIRQGTGANVLTF
NA | TRBD1 | TRBJ2-4 | TRBV6-1 | TGTGCCAGCAGTCGCGCAGGGGGCGGAGACATTCAGTACTTC | CASSRAGGGDIQYF
few | TRBD2 | TRBJ2-3 | TRBV6-5 | TGTGCCAGCAGTTACGGACTAGCCGAGGATACGCAGTATTTT | CASSYGLAEDTQYF
few | NA | TRBJ2-1 | TRBV11-2 | TGTGCCAGCAGCACGTCGTTAGCGGACAGTTCCTACAATGAGCAGTTCTTC | CASSTSLADSSYNEQFF
NA | NA | TRBJ2-1 | TRBV15 | TGTGCCACCAACCTCCAGAGGGGGGGTTACAATGAGCAGTTCTTC | CATNLQRGGYNEQFF
NA | TRBD1 | TRBJ1-2 | TRBV19 | TGTGCCAGTAGGGACAGGGGTAACTATGGCTACACCTTC | CASRDRGNYGYTF
many | NA | TRBJ2-7 | TRBV27 | TGTGCCAGCAGCTTAGCGGCCTCCTACGAGCAGTACTTC | CASSLAASYEQYF
few | NA | TRBJ2-1 | TRBV20-1 | TGCAGTGCAGTATCAAGCTCCTACAATGAGCAGTTCTTC | CSAVSSSYNEQFF
once | TRBD2 | TRBJ2-2 | TRBV27 | TGCGCCAGCACCCACAGACTAGCGGGATCCACCGGGGAGCTGTTTTTT | CASTHRLAGSTGELFF